A selection of T cell receptor beta chains follows, all from one sample in a study of beta chain features in type 1 diabetes. The data were produced by immunoSEQ multiplex PCR, yet TCRdb's version contains in-frame clones alone and is incomplete. The data show approximately 150,000 clones, 10% seen once. The sample taken for sequencing was naive CD4+ T cells from blood. These receptors all come from a man aged 18 to 29 in good health. Both conserved end residues are part of each CDR3. Fields, in order: D gene, V gene, clone size, J gene, CDR3 protein, CDR3 DNA. A D gene is named only where the DNA matches it firmly. Only some rows state a clone size, as once, few, many or a class for expanded clones.

d_call: TRBD2; v_call: TRBV7-8; clone_size: -; j_call: TRBJ2-1; cdr3_aa: CASSSWTSGGDNEQFF; cdr3_nt: TGTGCCAGCAGCTCCTGGACTAGCGGGGGGGACAATGAGCAGTTCTTC
d_call: -; v_call: TRBV6-5; clone_size: -; j_call: TRBJ2-2; cdr3_aa: CASSLSTGELFF; cdr3_nt: TGTGCCAGCAGTCTTTCTACCGGGGAGCTGTTTTTT
d_call: TRBD1; v_call: TRBV10-1; clone_size: few; j_call: TRBJ1-1; cdr3_aa: CASGSGQGDTEAFF; cdr3_nt: TGCGCCAGCGGATCAGGACAGGGCGACACTGAAGCTTTCTTT
d_call: TRBD2; v_call: TRBV11-2; clone_size: many; j_call: TRBJ2-4; cdr3_aa: CASSLAGGNIQYF; cdr3_nt: TGTGCCAGCAGCTTAGCGGGGGGAAACATTCAGTACTTC
d_call: -; v_call: TRBV6-5; clone_size: -; j_call: TRBJ1-3; cdr3_aa: CASNQAGGNTIYF; cdr3_nt: TGTGCCAGCAACCAAGCGGGTGGAAACACCATATATTTT
d_call: TRBD2; v_call: TRBV10-3; clone_size: -; j_call: TRBJ2-3; cdr3_aa: CAIRGLGVTDTQYF; cdr3_nt: TGTGCCATCAGGGGACTAGGGGTTACAGATACGCAGTATTTT
d_call: -; v_call: TRBV13; clone_size: few; j_call: TRBJ2-3; cdr3_aa: CASSPQTGTDTQYF; cdr3_nt: TGTGCCAGCAGCCCTCAGACAGGCACAGATACGCAGTATTTT
d_call: -; v_call: TRBV11-2; clone_size: -; j_call: TRBJ1-1; cdr3_aa: CASSFSTTLNTEAFF; cdr3_nt: TGTGCCAGCAGCTTTTCCACTACTCTAAACACTGAAGCTTTCTTT
d_call: -; v_call: TRBV6-5; clone_size: few; j_call: TRBJ2-1; cdr3_aa: CASSDLWGGGEQFF; cdr3_nt: TGTGCCAGCAGCGACCTCTGGGGGGGCGGAGAGCAGTTCTTC
d_call: TRBD1; v_call: TRBV15; clone_size: many; j_call: TRBJ2-7; cdr3_aa: CATSFGTAYEQYF; cdr3_nt: TGTGCCACCAGCTTCGGGACAGCCTACGAGCAGTACTTC
d_call: -; v_call: TRBV5-4; clone_size: few; j_call: TRBJ1-5; cdr3_aa: CASSFQTGDLFGSNQPQHF; cdr3_nt: TGTGCCAGCAGCTTCCAGACGGGGGATTTATTCGGTAGCAATCAGCCCCAGCATTTT
d_call: TRBD2; v_call: TRBV7-9; clone_size: -; j_call: TRBJ2-5; cdr3_aa: CASSFGLADASGETQYF; cdr3_nt: TGTGCCAGCAGCTTCGGACTAGCGGACGCCTCGGGAGAGACCCAGTACTTC
d_call: TRBD2; v_call: TRBV7-9; clone_size: many; j_call: TRBJ2-5; cdr3_aa: CASSPGLVLETQYF; cdr3_nt: TGTGCCAGCAGCCCGGGACTAGTCCTAGAGACCCAGTACTTC
d_call: -; v_call: TRBV7-6; clone_size: few; j_call: TRBJ2-5; cdr3_aa: CASSGVGRETQYF; cdr3_nt: TGTGCCAGCAGCGGAGTGGGTCGCGAGACCCAGTACTTC
d_call: -; v_call: TRBV4-1; clone_size: few; j_call: TRBJ2-3; cdr3_aa: CASSQAGTSTDTQYF; cdr3_nt: TGCGCCAGCAGCCAGGCCGGGACTAGCACAGATACGCAGTATTTT
d_call: -; v_call: TRBV6-5; clone_size: few; j_call: TRBJ2-4; cdr3_aa: CASSYSSGTKNIQYF; cdr3_nt: TGTGCCAGCAGTTACTCGTCCGGGACCAAAAACATTCAGTACTTC
d_call: -; v_call: TRBV19; clone_size: -; j_call: TRBJ1-5; cdr3_aa: CASSIGGGPQPQHF; cdr3_nt: TGTGCCAGTAGTATAGGCGGGGGGCCCCAGCCCCAGCATTTT
d_call: TRBD2; v_call: TRBV6-5; clone_size: few; j_call: TRBJ2-7; cdr3_aa: CASSYSSGGNYEQYF; cdr3_nt: TGTGCCAGCAGTTACTCCAGCGGGGGGAACTACGAGCAGTACTTC
d_call: TRBD1; v_call: TRBV9; clone_size: -; j_call: TRBJ2-1; cdr3_aa: CASSGIRQGRTGFHNEQFF; cdr3_nt: TGTGCCAGCAGCGGAATACGACAGGGGCGGACGGGGTTCCACAATGAGCAGTTCTTC
d_call: -; v_call: TRBV7-2; clone_size: -; j_call: TRBJ2-7; cdr3_aa: CASSLGSYEQYF; cdr3_nt: TGTGCCAGCAGCTTAGGTAGTTACGAGCAGTACTTC
d_call: -; v_call: TRBV28; clone_size: many; j_call: TRBJ2-6; cdr3_aa: CASSLTAGANVLTF; cdr3_nt: TGTGCCAGCAGTTTAACAGCTGGGGCCAACGTCCTGACTTTC
d_call: TRBD2; v_call: TRBV5-4; clone_size: -; j_call: TRBJ2-3; cdr3_aa: CASRPAGGSTDTQYF; cdr3_nt: TGTGCCAGCAGGCCCGCGGGGGGTAGCACAGATACGCAGTATTTT
d_call: -; v_call: TRBV9; clone_size: -; j_call: TRBJ2-1; cdr3_aa: CASSVASNNEQFF; cdr3_nt: TGTGCCAGCAGCGTAGCAAGCAACAATGAGCAGTTCTTC
d_call: TRBD1; v_call: TRBV6-5; clone_size: -; j_call: TRBJ2-7; cdr3_aa: CASSFRDRGIHEQYF; cdr3_nt: TGTGCCAGCAGTTTCCGGGACAGGGGCATCCACGAGCAGTACTTC
d_call: -; v_call: TRBV30; clone_size: -; j_call: TRBJ1-4; cdr3_aa: CAWRRGSGEKLFF; cdr3_nt: TGTGCCTGGAGAAGAGGGTCGGGTGAAAAACTGTTTTTT